The entry that follows covers one T cell receptor beta chain sequence. The data were obtained in a study of T cell changes during pregnancy in multiple sclerosis. Per germline, CDR1 SGHVS and CDR2 FQNEAQ. The CDR3 totals 14 residues. Trimming cost V 2 bases and J 5 bases; bases outside gene matches: 2. The assay was immunoSEQ multiplex PCR, and TCRdb's table has in-frame clones only and misses some. Of more than 15,000 clones listed, roughly 87% are singletons. Sequenced here: CD8+ T cells from peripheral blood mononuclear cells, sampled after pregnancy. The clonotype comes from a female donor in good health, enrolled as a control in a pregnancy study. J is TRBJ2-2 and V is TRBV7-8; 7 bases are a match to TRBD2. CDR3 sequence reads: CASSLLGGTGELFF. CDR3 nucleotides: TGTGCCAGCAGCTTACTGGGGGGGACCGGGGAGCTGTTTTTT.